The 31 T cell receptor beta chains reported below all come from one sample, sequenced in a study of OX40 agonist ivuxolimab in advanced cancers. TCRdb's copy holds only in-frame clones and misses some; the assay was immunoSEQ multiplex PCR. The table lists about 26,000 clones, approximately 85% of them singletons, with about 37% in the top ten. The specimen was CD4+ or CD8+ T cells sorted from blood, collected in a trial of the OX40 agonist ivuxolimab. The receptors were gathered from an adult with an advanced solid tumor such as melanoma, head and neck, liver or kidney cancer.

The sample holds a few counts of this clone. The V and J genes are TRBV6-5 and TRBJ2-1, with 8 bases lining up with TRBD2. CDR1 is MNHEY and CDR2 is SVGAGI in the germline V gene. The CDR3 runs to 14 residues. After removal of 5 bases from V and 3 bases from J, the junction contained 3 bases not matched to a gene. This CDR3 is CASSPGLDYNEQFF. The CDR3 nucleotides are TGTGCCAGCAGTCCGGGACTAGACTACAATGAGCAGTTCTTC.

The V call is TRBV5-4, the J call TRBJ1-5, with a possible D match to TRBD1 (5 bases). V was trimmed by 4 bases and J by 4 bases, leaving 12 bases between them. Germline V gene lookup returns CDR1 SGHNT and CDR2 YYREEE (reference sequence). The CDR3 covers 14 residues. Written as DNA, the CDR3 is TGTGCCAGCAGCCTTGCGGGGGGAAATCAGCCCCAGCATTTT. Protein sequence: CASSLAGGNQPQHF.

This clone was counted only a few times. The CDR3 protein is CASSLDSYGYTF. The DNA for the CDR3 is TGTGCCAGCAGCTTGGACAGTTATGGCTACACCTTC. This rearrangement joins TRBV7-9 to TRBJ1-2; tentatively, D is TRBD1 (6 bases). The CDR3 has 12 residues. In germline, CDR1 is SEHNR, CDR2 FQNEAQ (reference sequence). The germline V and J ends were trimmed by 3 bases and 5 bases, with 7 bases remaining between them.

The chain recombines TRBV19 with TRBJ1-1, with D hard to call. The germline gives CDR1 LNHDA, CDR2 SQIVND (reference sequence). Trimming shortened V by 6 bases and J by 1 base, and 9 bases separated the two germline ends. This CDR3 region has 13 residues. In DNA form, the CDR3 reads TGTGCCAGTAGCAGATGGGGGAACACTGAAGCTTTCTTT. This translates into CASSRWGNTEAFF.

This chain connects TRBV6-8 to TRBJ2-5; 14 bases are a match to TRBD2. Looked up from germline, CDR1 is MNHGY and CDR2 is SAAAGT. This CDR3 has 21 amino acids. After removal of 10 bases from V and 2 bases from J, the junction contained 24 bases not matched to a gene. CDR3 sequence (DNA): TGTGCCACTCCCCCAACGGGGGGAGGACTAGCGGGGGGAACCGTACAAGAGACCCAGTACTTC. Its translation: CATPPTGGGLAGGTVQETQYF.

J is TRBJ2-7 and V is TRBV5-5; D possibly uses TRBD1 or TRBD2 (5 bases each). CDR1 and CDR2 from the germline V gene are SGHKS and YYEKEE (reference sequence). The CDR3 totals 17 residues. The V end was cut by 0 bases, the J end by 2 bases, with 18 bases between. The CDR3 sequence is CASSLEGLGVPPYEQYF. The CDR3 DNA follows: TGTGCCAGCAGCTTGGAGGGTTTGGGGGTTCCCCCCTACGAGCAGTACTTC.

CDR3 loop: CASSFGPGQTYEQYF. CDR3 DNA: TGTGCCAGCAGTTTCGGGCCGGGACAGACCTACGAGCAGTACTTC. This chain joins TRBV27 and TRBJ2-7; 7 bases fit TRBD1. CDR1 is MNHEY and CDR2 is SMNVEV in the germline V gene (reference sequence). This CDR3 has 15 residues. Trimming removed 3 bases from V and 2 bases from J; junction bases left unmatched: 7.

Within the sample, this clone is medium-sized (0.01 to 0.1%). The chain recombines TRBV30 with TRBJ2-1; possible D gene TRBD2, 5 bases. Germline CDR1 reads GTSNPN; CDR2 reads SVGIG (reference sequence). This CDR3 has 14 residues. V lost 3 bases, J lost 2 bases, and 11 bases lay in between. The CDR3 DNA sequence: TGTGCCTGGAGGGACCGGAGGCCCTACAATGAGCAGTTCTTC. It codes for CAWRDRRPYNEQFF.

The J gene is TRBJ1-5, the V gene TRBV7-9, with D perhaps matching TRBD1 (5 bases). CDR3 length: 14 residues. Germline V gene sequence: CDR1 SEHNR, CDR2 FQNEAQ (reference sequence). V was shortened by 6 bases and J by 2 bases, with 11 bases between the two germline ends. The CDR3 loop is CASRDSLGNQPQHF. DNA of the CDR3: TGTGCCAGCAGAGACAGCTTGGGCAATCAGCCCCAGCATTTT.

The V call is TRBV7-9, the J call TRBJ1-2; TRBD1 matches 9 bases. Trimming cost V 5 bases and J 3 bases; bases outside gene matches: 13. CDR1 is SEHNR and CDR2 is FQNEAQ in the germline V gene (reference sequence). This CDR3 spans 17 amino acids. CDR3 residues: CASSPRDRAPGYYGYTF. CDR3 sequence (DNA): TGTGCCAGCAGCCCCCGGGACAGGGCACCCGGGTACTATGGCTACACCTTC.

This chain's CDR3 is CASSMPGLGINEQFF. In DNA form, the CDR3 reads TGTGCCAGTAGTATGCCAGGGTTAGGAATCAATGAGCAGTTCTTC. This chain joins TRBV19 and TRBJ2-1, with D perhaps matching TRBD1 (5 bases). The CDR3 runs 15 residues. The germline V gene has CDR1 LNHDA and CDR2 SQIVND (reference sequence). The V end lost 3 bases, the J end lost 6 bases, and 15 bases lay between the germline ends.

The chain links TRBV2 to TRBJ2-1; 7 bases are shared with TRBD2. This CDR3 contains 14 residues. Looked up from germline, CDR1 is SNHLY and CDR2 is FYNNEI. The ends lost 4 bases at V and 4 bases at J; junction bases unmatched: 4. The CDR3 loop reads CASSARDYYNEQFF. The CDR3 nucleotides are TGTGCCAGCAGTGCTAGGGACTATTACAATGAGCAGTTCTTC.

This clone showed up just a few times. The CDR3 bases are TGCGCCAGCAGCCCGCGACCTGGATCGGACACTGAAGCTTTCTTT. Protein: CASSPRPGSDTEAFF. This rearrangement joins TRBV4-1 to TRBJ1-1; D is ambiguous. The CDR3 spans 15 residues. With 4 bases removed from V and 3 bases from J, the gap between germline ends came to 15 bases. Germline lookup yields CDR1 MGHRA and CDR2 YSYEKL.

The genes are TRBV6-5 and TRBJ2-1; D is possibly TRBD1 or TRBD2 (5 bases each). The ends were cut back, 7 bases at V and 7 bases at J, with 14 bases in the middle. Germline V lookup: CDR1 MNHEY, CDR2 SVGAGI. The CDR3 spans 13 residues. DNA of the CDR3: TGTGCCAGCACCCGGGGCTTGAGTAATGAGCAGTTCTTC. Translated: CASTRGLSNEQFF.

The chain joins TRBV27 to TRBJ2-5; maybe TRBD1 (6 bases). Germline-derived CDR1 and CDR2 are MNHEY and SMNVEV (reference sequence). The CDR3 extends over 15 amino acids. With 8 bases removed from V and 2 bases from J, the gap between germline ends came to 18 bases. As DNA, the CDR3 is TGTGCCAGCCGGATTAGGACAGCTTCACAAGAGACCCAGTACTTC. It encodes CASRIRTASQETQYF.

The gene calls are TRBV4-1 and TRBJ2-7; D call uncertain. This CDR3 contains 15 residues. Germline assignment: CDR1 MGHRA and CDR2 YSYEKL. Trimming shortened V by 0 bases and J by 3 bases, and 12 bases separated the two germline ends. The chain's CDR3 is CASSQDPSRGYEQYF. The CDR3 coding sequence is TGCGCCAGCAGCCAAGATCCCAGTAGAGGCTACGAGCAGTACTTC.

The chain links TRBV27 to TRBJ1-6, with D unclear. The CDR3 has 14 amino acids. Between the trimmed V and J ends, which lost 4 bases and 2 bases, there was a span of 6 bases. Germline V gene lookup returns CDR1 MNHEY and CDR2 SMNVEV (reference sequence). CDR3 DNA sequence: TGTGCCAGCAGTTATCAGGCCTATAATTCACCCCTCCACTTT. Translation: CASSYQAYNSPLHF.

The gene calls are TRBV6-1 and TRBJ1-5; unclear D gene. Germline V gene lookup returns CDR1 MNHNS and CDR2 SASEGT. CDR3 length: 13 residues. Trimming took 4 bases from V and 0 from J, leaving 4 bases between them. For the CDR3, the DNA is TGTGCCAGCAGTGTCTATAGCAATCAGCCCCAGCATTTT. Residues: CASSVYSNQPQHF.

This chain connects TRBV28 to TRBJ2-3; 15 nucleotides line up with TRBD2. Germline V gene sequence: CDR1 MDHEN, CDR2 SYDVKM. V trimming: 3 bases; J trimming: 7 bases; junction bases outside the gene matches: 2. The CDR3 consists of 15 residues. The CDR3 loop reads CASSFGTSGRNTQYF. The CDR3 DNA is TGTGCCAGCAGTTTCGGGACTAGCGGGAGGAATACGCAGTATTTT.

This clone has a single count. The chain links TRBV2 to TRBJ2-7, with unresolved D. V lost 5 bases, J lost 7 bases, and 15 bases lay in between. Per germline, CDR1 SNHLY and CDR2 FYNNEI. The CDR3 contains 13 residues. The CDR3 DNA reads TGTGCCAGCAGTTTCTCCCGAGTCAGGGAGCAGTACTTC. Amino acid sequence: CASSFSRVREQYF.

The chain couples TRBV7-9 to TRBJ2-2; the D gene is possibly TRBD2 (5 bases). CDR1 is SEHNR, CDR2 FQNEAQ, per germline (reference sequence). There are 15 residues in the CDR3. Trimming left V 3 bases short and J 6 bases short, with 14 bases between. CDR3 residues: CASSFGVGPPGELFF. DNA of the CDR3: TGTGCCAGCAGCTTCGGGGTGGGCCCCCCCGGGGAGCTGTTTTTT.

The chain uses TRBV28 and TRBJ1-3; no reliable D call. V was clipped by 2 bases and J by 0 bases, with 8 bases between them. The CDR3 extends over 15 amino acids. Germline CDR1 and CDR2: MDHEN and SYDVKM. DNA for the CDR3: TGTGCCAGCAGTTTAATAGGGTACTCTGGAAACACCATATATTTT. This sequence encodes CASSLIGYSGNTIYF.

This clone was detected a few times. The V call is TRBV4-3, the J call TRBJ2-3, with 11 bases that match TRBD2. CDR1 is LGHNA, CDR2 YSLEER, per germline. This CDR3 comprises 17 residues. V was clipped by 0 bases and J by 1 base; unmatched bases: 3. The CDR3 DNA reads as TGCGCCAGCAGCCAAGACCCGACTAGCGGGGGCACAGATACGCAGTATTTT. Protein sequence: CASSQDPTSGGTDTQYF.

This clone has at least ten counts. This chain links TRBV7-9 with TRBJ2-1, with TRBD2 identical over 9 bases. CDR3 length: 16 amino acids. V gave up 2 bases and J gave up 7 bases; unmatched junction bases: 9. The germline CDR1 and CDR2 sequences are SEHNR and FQNEAQ (reference sequence). The CDR3 DNA follows: TGTGCCAGCAGCTTACCGGCGGGGGGGCCCAGAAATGAGCAGTTCTTC. It translates to CASSLPAGGPRNEQFF. Full variable domain (remainder filled in from reference TRBV7-9 and TRBJ2-1): DTGVSQNPRHKITKRGQNVTFRCDPISEHNRLYWYRQTLGQGPEFLTYFQNEAQLEKSRLLSDRFSAERPKGSFSTLEIQRTEQGDSAMYLCASSLPAGGPRNEQFFGPGTRLTVL.

For this clone: This sample includes further DNA sequences coding for the same CDR3. V and J are TRBV6-1 and TRBJ2-3; D is unresolved. With 9 bases removed from V and 3 bases from J, the gap between germline ends came to 4 bases. The CDR3 totals 10 residues. Germline loops: CDR1 MNHNS, CDR2 SASEGT. As DNA, the CDR3 is TGTGCCAGTCAAACAGATACGCAGTATTTT. Encoded protein: CASQTDTQYF.

The genes are TRBV7-9 and TRBJ1-5; D might be TRBD1 (5 bases). Germline loops: CDR1 SEHNR, CDR2 FQNEAQ (reference sequence). The CDR3 extends over 14 amino acids. Between the trimmed V and J ends, which lost 4 bases and 5 bases, there was a span of 12 bases. The CDR3, as DNA: TGTGCCAGCAGCTCTAAGGGGTCCCATCAGCCCCAGCATTTT. As protein: CASSSKGSHQPQHF.

This chain uses TRBV5-5 with TRBJ1-6; 8 nucleotides line up with TRBD1. V was pared by 2 bases and J by 8 bases, with 3 bases of the junction left unmatched. This CDR3 contains 14 residues. Per the germline V gene, CDR1 is SGHKS and CDR2 is YYEKEE (reference sequence). The DNA for the CDR3 is TGTGCCAGCAGCTTCGGACAGGGAGATTCACCCCTCCACTTT. Protein sequence: CASSFGQGDSPLHF.

The V call is TRBV5-5, the J call TRBJ1-2, with 7 bases aligning to TRBD1. The CDR3 has 14 residues. Germline lookup yields CDR1 SGHKS and CDR2 YYEKEE (reference sequence). J lost 4 bases, V lost 4 bases, and 7 bases had no gene match. The CDR3 bases are TGTGCCAGCAGCGAAATGACAGGGATCTATGGCTACACCTTC. Translation: CASSEMTGIYGYTF.

The chain uses TRBV6-1 and TRBJ1-2, with 8 nucleotides matching TRBD1. This CDR3 has 17 residues. The ends lost 2 bases at V and 4 bases at J; junction bases unmatched: 12. Germline V lookup: CDR1 MNHNS, CDR2 SASEGT. The CDR3 loop is CASSESGTGIPAYGYTF. The CDR3 DNA is TGTGCCAGCAGTGAATCAGGGACAGGCATACCGGCCTATGGCTACACCTTC.

The chain recombines TRBV4-1 with TRBJ2-2, with 11 bases that match TRBD2. The CDR3 loop spans 17 amino acids. Germline values: CDR1 MGHRA, CDR2 YSYEKL. With V trimmed by 3 bases and J by 4 bases, 7 bases remained unmatched. The CDR3, as DNA: TGCGCCAGCAGCCAGGGGGGACTAGCGGAGTTCACCGGGGAGCTGTTTTTT. It codes for CASSQGGLAEFTGELFF.

This chain links TRBV5-6 with TRBJ1-1, with D possibly matching TRBD1 (6 bases). The CDR3 totals 15 residues. V lost 1 base, J lost 3 bases, and 13 bases lay in between. Germline V gene data show CDR1 as SGHDT and CDR2 as YYEEEE. The CDR3 sequence: CASSLRTVLDTEAFF. The DNA for the CDR3 is TGTGCCAGCAGCTTGAGGACAGTCCTTGACACTGAAGCTTTCTTT.